This paragraph reports one T cell receptor beta chain. From germline, CDR1 is KGHSH and CDR2 LQKENI. The CDR3 is 17 amino acids. V was trimmed by 2 bases and J by 2 bases, leaving 18 bases between them. The data stem from a study of technical replicates of blood from a handful of donors. Here immunoSEQ multiplex PCR was the method, and the copy in TCRdb shows in-frame clones only, minus some. The sample has about 50,000 clones, roughly 95% seen once. The rearrangement links TRBV18 to TRBJ1-2, with no clear D. This sequence was found in a human donor in good health. The sequenced sample was T cells isolated from PBMCs. Here the CDR3 reads CASSPGIQDSRNYGYTF. Written as DNA, the CDR3 is TGTGCCAGCTCACCAGGCATTCAGGATTCGAGAAACTATGGCTACACCTTC.